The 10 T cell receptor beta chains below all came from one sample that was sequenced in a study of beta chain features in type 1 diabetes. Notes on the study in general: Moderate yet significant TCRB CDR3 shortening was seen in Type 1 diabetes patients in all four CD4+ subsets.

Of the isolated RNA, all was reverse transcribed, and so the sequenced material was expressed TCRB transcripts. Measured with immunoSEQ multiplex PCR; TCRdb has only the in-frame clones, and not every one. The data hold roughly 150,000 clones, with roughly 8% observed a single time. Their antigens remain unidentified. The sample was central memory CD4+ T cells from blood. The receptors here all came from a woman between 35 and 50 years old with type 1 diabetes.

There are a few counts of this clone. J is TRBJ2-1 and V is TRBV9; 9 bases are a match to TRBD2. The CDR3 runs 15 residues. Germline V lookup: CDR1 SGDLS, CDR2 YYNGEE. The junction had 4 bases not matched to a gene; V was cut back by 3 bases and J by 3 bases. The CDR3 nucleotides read TGTGCCAGCAGCGCAAGACTAGCGGTCTACAATGAGCAGTTCTTC. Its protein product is CASSARLAVYNEQFF.

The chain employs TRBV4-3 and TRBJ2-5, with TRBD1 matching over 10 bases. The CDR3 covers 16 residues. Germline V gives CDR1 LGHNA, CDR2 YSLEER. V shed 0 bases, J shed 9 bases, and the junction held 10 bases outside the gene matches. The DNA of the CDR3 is TGCGCCAGCAGCCAAGATTGGCGGGGACAGGGGACGGCCCAGTACTTC. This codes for CASSQDWRGQGTAQYF.

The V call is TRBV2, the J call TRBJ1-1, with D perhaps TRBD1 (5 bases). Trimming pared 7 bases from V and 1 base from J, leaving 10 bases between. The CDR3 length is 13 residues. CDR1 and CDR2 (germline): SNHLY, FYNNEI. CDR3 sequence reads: CASTKQANTEAFF. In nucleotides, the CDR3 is TGTGCCAGCACCAAACAGGCGAACACTGAAGCTTTCTTT.

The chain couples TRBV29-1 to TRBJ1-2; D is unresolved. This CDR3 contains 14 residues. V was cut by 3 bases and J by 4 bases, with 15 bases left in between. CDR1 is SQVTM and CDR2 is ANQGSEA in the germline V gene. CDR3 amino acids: CSVDTVPNRYGYTF. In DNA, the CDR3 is TGCAGCGTTGATACTGTCCCGAACCGCTATGGCTACACCTTC.

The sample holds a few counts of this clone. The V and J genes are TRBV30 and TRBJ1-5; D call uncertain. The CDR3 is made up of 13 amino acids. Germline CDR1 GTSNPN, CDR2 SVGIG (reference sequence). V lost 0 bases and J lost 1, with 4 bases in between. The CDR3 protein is CAWSVSSNQPQHF. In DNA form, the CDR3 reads TGTGCCTGGAGTGTATCAAGCAATCAGCCCCAGCATTTT.

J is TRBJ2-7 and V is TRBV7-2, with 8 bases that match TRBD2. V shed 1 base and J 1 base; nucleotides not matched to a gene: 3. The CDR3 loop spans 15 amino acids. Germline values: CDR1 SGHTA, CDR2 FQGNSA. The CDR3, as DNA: TGTGCCAGCAGCTTAGACGGGGGGGGGTCCTACGAGCAGTACTTC. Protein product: CASSLDGGGSYEQYF.

CDR3 nucleotide sequence: TGTGCCAGCAGCTTAGGGACAGGGCCGGGGGAGCAGTTCTTC. Encoded protein: CASSLGTGPGEQFF. The rearrangement joins TRBV11-3 to TRBJ2-1; 8 nucleotides align to TRBD1. Trimming cost V 1 base and J 10 bases; bases outside gene matches: 6. From germline, CDR1 is SGHNT and CDR2 YENEEA. The CDR3 sequence is 14 residues long.

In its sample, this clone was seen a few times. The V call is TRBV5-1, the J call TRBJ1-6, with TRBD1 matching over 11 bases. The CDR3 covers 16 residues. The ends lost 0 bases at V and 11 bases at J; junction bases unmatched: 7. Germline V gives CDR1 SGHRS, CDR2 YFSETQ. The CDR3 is CASSLGDRGNLAPLHF. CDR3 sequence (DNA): TGCGCCAGCAGCTTGGGGGACAGGGGGAATTTGGCACCCCTCCACTTT.

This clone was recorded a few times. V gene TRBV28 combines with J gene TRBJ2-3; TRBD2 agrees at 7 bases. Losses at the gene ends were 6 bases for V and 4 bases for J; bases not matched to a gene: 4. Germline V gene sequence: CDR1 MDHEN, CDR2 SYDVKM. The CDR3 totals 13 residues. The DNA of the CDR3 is TGTGCCAGCAGACCCACTAGCGCAGATACGCAGTATTTT. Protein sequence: CASRPTSADTQYF.

CDR3 in amino acids: CASSLIGTSGSDEQFF. The CDR3 DNA is TGTGCCAGCAGCTTAATCGGGACTAGCGGGAGCGATGAGCAGTTCTTC. V gene TRBV7-2 combines with J gene TRBJ2-1, with TRBD2 matching 14 bases. The germline V gene has CDR1 SGHTA and CDR2 FQGNSA. This CDR3 has 16 amino acids. The junction had 5 bases not matched to a gene; V was cut back by 2 bases and J by 8 bases.